The present entry profiles one T cell receptor (beta chain) with its context. Authors' data handling: Amplifying reference gene primers gave estimates of nucleated cell counts. Data came from immunoSEQ multiplex PCR; TCRdb stores just in-frame clones and leaves some out. From that table come the V and J calls and clone size; the DNA was used to work out D and trimming. The data contain approximately 170,000 clones, around 82% of them seen just once; the ten biggest clones take up roughly 1.1%. There are 16 residues in the CDR3. The germline gives CDR1 LGHDT, CDR2 YNNKEL (reference sequence). Trimming removed 1 base from V and 3 bases from J, with 13 bases in between. The data were taken from a study of blood T cell repertoires in COVID-19.

The sample was peripheral blood. This TCR derives from a man in his sixties who had recovered from COVID-19. The rearrangement joins TRBV3-1 (or the pseudogene TRBV3-2) to TRBJ2-1; unclear D gene. CDR3 coding DNA: TGTGCCAGCAGCCAAGGACAACCAAACTTCTACAATGAGCAGTTCTTC. It is translated as CASSQGQPNFYNEQFF.